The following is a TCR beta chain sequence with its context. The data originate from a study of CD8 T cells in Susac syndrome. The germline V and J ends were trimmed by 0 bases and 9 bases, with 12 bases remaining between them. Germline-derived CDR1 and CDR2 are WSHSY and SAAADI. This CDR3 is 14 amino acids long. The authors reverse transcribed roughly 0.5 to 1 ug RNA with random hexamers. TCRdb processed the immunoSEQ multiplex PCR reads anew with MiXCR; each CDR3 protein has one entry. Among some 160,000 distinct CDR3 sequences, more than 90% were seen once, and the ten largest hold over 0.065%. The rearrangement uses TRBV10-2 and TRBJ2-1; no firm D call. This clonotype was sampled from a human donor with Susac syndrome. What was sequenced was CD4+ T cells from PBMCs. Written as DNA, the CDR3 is TGCGCCAGCAGTGAGTCTCCGGTGGTCGGTGAGCAGTTCTTC. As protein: CASSESPVVGEQFF.